The 17 T cell receptor beta chains in this list originate from one sample, sequenced in a study of T-cell reconstitution after alpha-beta-depleted transplantation in children. A TCRbeta library incorporating unique molecular identifiers was prepared. Each CDR3 protein gets one entry after TCRdb re-called the PCR reads with MiXCR. The sample shows about 340,000 distinct CDR3 sequences, around 16% of them seen only once. The sequencing used PBMCs, mostly from graft donor cells, collected 360 days after TCRalphabeta/CD19-depleted stem cell transplant. These receptors were collected from a male patient aged 2 to 10 who had a stem cell transplant for acute lymphoblastic leukemia, so the T cells may come from the graft donor.

This clonotype occurred a few times. V usage is TRBV6-2 or TRBV6-3 and J usage is TRBJ1-1; weak D call: TRBD1 (6 bases). V shed 0 bases and J shed 5 bases, with 16 bases lying between them. Germline assignment: CDR1 MNHEY and CDR2 SVGEGT. This CDR3 spans 16 amino acids. The CDR3 is CASSYSVGAIGTEAFF. CDR3 coding DNA: TGTGCCAGCAGTTACTCGGTGGGGGCTATAGGAACTGAAGCTTTCTTT.

The rearrangement uses TRBV11-3 and TRBJ2-1, with D tentatively TRBD2 (5 bases). The CDR3 is 15 residues long. The V end lost 1 base, the J end lost 2 bases, and 9 bases lay between the germline ends. In germline, CDR1 is SGHNT, CDR2 YENEEA. The CDR3 DNA sequence: TGTGCCAGCAGCTTAGGGGAGAAACCCTACAATGAGCAGTTCTTC. Protein product: CASSLGEKPYNEQFF.

This chain joins TRBV28 and TRBJ1-2; D not resolved. The V end was cut by 0 bases, the J end by 6 bases, with 11 bases between. The germline V gene has CDR1 MDHEN and CDR2 SYDVKM. The CDR3 totals 14 residues. The CDR3 sequence is CASSLWGLLDGYTF. The CDR3 DNA follows: TGTGCCAGCAGTTTATGGGGGTTACTCGATGGCTACACCTTC.

The chain uses TRBV10-3 and TRBJ1-1; D gene unclear. CDR3 size: 14 residues. The V and J ends lost 2 bases and 4 bases respectively, with 11 bases between them. In germline, CDR1 is ENHRY, CDR2 SYGVKD. CDR3 in DNA: TGTGCCATCAGTGAGAGGGAGCGGAGCACTGAAGCTTTCTTT. Its translation: CAISERERSTEAFF.

This clonotype appeared many times. The chain is built from TRBV21-1 and TRBJ2-7; the table's D call, TRBD1, has no DNA check behind it. TRBV21-1 is termed a pseudogene. This CDR3 has 17 residues. CDR3 loop: CASSKPRPTGVPYEQYF. Written as DNA, the CDR3 is TGTGCCAGCAGCAAACCGCGTCCGACAGGGGTCCCCTACGAGCAGTACTTC.

Many counts were recorded for this clonotype. The rearrangement uses TRBV29-1 and TRBJ2-1; tentatively, D is TRBD2 (6 bases). V lost 0 bases and J lost 0, with 9 bases in between. In germline, CDR1 is SQVTM, CDR2 ANQGSEA. This CDR3 comprises 15 residues. The CDR3: CSVEEGLSSYNEQFF. The CDR3 nucleotides read TGCAGCGTTGAAGAGGGACTGAGCTCCTACAATGAGCAGTTCTTC.

This clonotype was seen more than once but under ten times. The chain is built from TRBV4-3 and TRBJ2-1; D is unclear. The V and J ends lost 4 bases and 8 bases respectively, with 15 bases between them. Germline CDR1 reads LGHNA; CDR2 reads YSLEER. The CDR3 covers 14 residues. The CDR3 nucleotides are TGCGCCAGCAGCCCCGGTCAAGGAGTCGATGAGCAGTTCTTC. It codes for CASSPGQGVDEQFF.

This clonotype has just a few counts. The CDR3 nucleotides are TGTGCCAGCAGTTGGGGACTCAACTACAATGAGCAGTTCTTC. Translating gives CASSWGLNYNEQFF. The rearrangement uses TRBV12-3 or TRBV12-4 and TRBJ2-1; possibly TRBD2 for D (6 bases). Trimming removed 4 bases at V and 3 bases at J, with 10 bases between. CDR3 size: 14 residues.

This clonotype came up a few times. The chain carries TRBV28 and TRBJ2-1, with unresolved D. Germline lookup yields CDR1 MDHEN and CDR2 SYDVKM. The V end lost 7 bases, the J end lost 2 bases, and 6 bases lay between the germline ends. The CDR3 loop spans 12 amino acids. For the CDR3, the DNA is TGTGCCAGCAAAGGAACCTACAATGAGCAGTTCTTC. Translating it yields CASKGTYNEQFF.

The rearrangement links TRBV20-1 to TRBJ2-7, with a weak D call TRBD1 (5 bases). The germline CDR1 and CDR2 sequences are DFQATT and SNEGSKA (reference sequence). CDR3 size: 13 residues. V was shortened by 4 bases and J by 2 bases, with 12 bases between the two germline ends. The DNA for the CDR3 is TGCAGTGCTACCGACGACAGCGCCTACGAGCAGTACTTC. This encodes CSATDDSAYEQYF.

This clonotype was found many times. The genes are TRBV6-5 and TRBJ2-7; D perhaps matches TRBD2 (5 bases). This CDR3 spans 15 amino acids. Trimming pared 4 bases from V and 0 bases from J, leaving 13 bases between. Germline V lookup: CDR1 MNHEY, CDR2 SVGAGI. This chain's CDR3 is CASSWGVPSSYEQYF. The CDR3 DNA reads as TGTGCCAGCAGTTGGGGAGTCCCGAGCTCCTACGAGCAGTACTTC.

This clonotype occurred many times. The chain recombines TRBV5-1 with TRBJ2-5; 10 positions agree with TRBD2. Germline-derived CDR1 and CDR2 are SGHRS and YFSETQ. The CDR3 extends over 17 amino acids. The V gene end was trimmed by 7 bases and the J gene end by 6 bases; junction bases not matched to a gene: 18. In nucleotides, the CDR3 is TGCGCCAGCGACGATTTAGCGGGAGGATCAGCGAAAAAGACCCAGTACTTC. It encodes CASDDLAGGSAKKTQYF.

V gene TRBV2 combines with J gene TRBJ1-5; 10 bases are a match to TRBD1. Trimming removed 6 bases from V and 6 bases from J; junction bases left unmatched: 2. The CDR3 runs to 13 residues. The germline V gene has CDR1 SNHLY and CDR2 FYNNEI. The CDR3 nucleotides are TGTGCCAGCAGGACAGGGGGCCTTCAGCCCCAGCATTTT. Residues: CASRTGGLQPQHF. Full variable domain (missing parts from reference TRBV2 and TRBJ1-5): EPEVTQTPSHQVTQMGQEVILRCVPISNHLYFYWYRQILGQKVEFLVSFYNNEISEKSEIFDDQFSVERPDGSNFTLKIRSTKLEDSAMYFCASRTGGLQPQHFGDGTRLSIL.

This clonotype was counted a few times. This chain uses TRBV7-8 with TRBJ1-3; D may be TRBD1 (5 bases). With 1 base removed from V and 8 bases from J, the gap between germline ends came to 15 bases. The length of the CDR3 is 15 residues. Germline V gives CDR1 SGHVS, CDR2 FQNEAQ. The CDR3 nucleotides are TGTGCCAGCAGCTTAGGTATCTCGGGGCGAGACACCATATATTTT. Encoded protein: CASSLGISGRDTIYF.

This clonotype has a handful of counts. The genes are TRBV29-1 and TRBJ2-5, with D tentatively TRBD1 (5 bases). Germline-derived CDR1 and CDR2 are SQVTM and ANQGSEA. The V end was cut by 5 bases, the J end by 1 base, with 8 bases between. The CDR3 sequence is 12 residues long. CDR3: CSVSTAQETQYF. CDR3 nucleotides: TGCAGCGTTTCGACAGCCCAAGAGACCCAGTACTTC.

At least ten counts were recorded for this clonotype. The genes are TRBV10-3 and TRBJ2-1, with TRBD2 matching 8 bases. Germline CDR1 reads ENHRY; CDR2 reads SYGVKD. The CDR3 loop spans 14 amino acids. J was trimmed by 6 bases and V by 7 bases; bases with no gene match: 8. DNA for the CDR3: TGTGCCATCACCAGCGGGAGCAAGCGCAATGAGCAGTTCTTC. It translates to CAITSGSKRNEQFF.

In this sample, this clonotype turned up many times. The chain employs TRBV20-1 and TRBJ2-3; TRBD1 aligns across 12 bases. Germline CDR1 is DFQATT and CDR2 is SNEGSKA (reference sequence). The length of the CDR3 is 15 residues. The V gene end was trimmed by 6 bases and the J gene end by 4 bases; junction bases not matched to a gene: 8. The CDR3 DNA is TGCAGTGCCTCCGGGACAGGGGGCAGGGCAGATACGCAGTATTTT. It specifies CSASGTGGRADTQYF.